Relative to its sample, the clone carrying this T cell receptor beta chain is medium-sized. cDNA was made from about 500 ng RNA using alpha and beta constant primers. Separate chain-specific third strand synthesis with multiplexing indices produced the alpha and beta libraries. TCRdb re-called the 5' RACE reads with MiXCR, one entry per CDR3 protein. The sample has 9,500 to 11,000 distinct CDR3 sequences, roughly 5.6% seen once. The sample comes from a study of HIV-infected patients and healthy controls. The repertoire came from unfractionated whole blood and reflected all unsorted peripheral T cells. V lost 2 bases, J lost 1 base, and 3 bases lay in between. The CDR3 contains 13 residues. Germline values: CDR1 MNHEY, CDR2 SVGAGI.

This chain links TRBV6-5 with TRBJ1-5; D gene unclear. The clonotype comes from an adult with HIV infection. Specimen: blood, collected before antiretroviral therapy. The CDR3 region is CASSYGSNQPQHF. CDR3 DNA: TGTGCCAGCAGTTACGGGAGCAATCAGCCCCAGCATTTT.